The 29 T cell receptor beta chains in this list originate from one sample, sequenced in a study of T cell changes during pregnancy in multiple sclerosis. The method was immunoSEQ multiplex PCR; TCRdb's version includes in-frame clones alone and lacks a portion of them. The data show 41,000 or so clones, 85% to 95% seen once. This sample comprised CD8+ T cells from peripheral blood mononuclear cells, obtained in the third trimester of pregnancy. These receptors all come from a female donor with multiple sclerosis, enrolled in a pregnancy study.

The rearrangement uses TRBV7-2 and TRBJ2-5; a weak D match, TRBD2 (6 bases). This CDR3 is 15 amino acids long. V lost 3 bases and J 5 bases, leaving 16 bases between the germline ends. Germline V lookup: CDR1 SGHTA, CDR2 FQGNSA. The CDR3 DNA sequence: TGTGCCAGCAGCTTCCTAGTCAGTGGGGGGGAGACCCAGTACTTC. It translates to CASSFLVSGGETQYF.

Note on this clone: This sample also contains other DNA sequences that code for the same CDR3. The V and J genes are TRBV6-5 and TRBJ1-3; D remains ambiguous. The CDR3 is made up of 15 amino acids. Germline CDR1 reads MNHEY; CDR2 reads SVGAGI. V lost 0 bases and J lost 7, with 13 bases in between. The CDR3 DNA is TGTGCCAGCAGTTACTCGGGTGAAGGCGGGAACACCATATATTTT. Translating gives CASSYSGEGGNTIYF.

The CDR3: CAWSDQRESTDTQYF. In DNA form, the CDR3 reads TGTGCCTGGAGTGACCAGCGGGAGTCTACAGATACGCAGTATTTT. The chain employs TRBV30 and TRBJ2-3, with 8 bases aligning to TRBD2. The junction had 6 bases not matched to a gene; V was cut back by 1 base and J by 3 bases. The CDR3 loop spans 15 amino acids. CDR1 and CDR2 (germline): GTSNPN, SVGIG (reference sequence).

CDR3 residues: CASSLVRLAGDVAYNEQFF. The CDR3 DNA reads as TGTGCCAGCAGCTTAGTGAGACTAGCGGGAGATGTCGCCTACAATGAGCAGTTCTTC. This chain uses TRBV7-8 with TRBJ2-1, with 12 nucleotides matching TRBD2. V lost 1 base, J lost 2 bases, and 9 bases stayed unmatched. The CDR3 has 19 amino acids. From germline, CDR1 is SGHVS and CDR2 FQNEAQ.

This clone was counted once. J is TRBJ2-7 and V is TRBV11-2; TRBD1 matches 7 bases. The CDR3 extends over 12 amino acids. Germline V gives CDR1 SGHAT, CDR2 FQNNGV. The V and J ends lost 6 bases and 5 bases, in that order; junction bases with no gene match: 4. The CDR3 reads CASRDRDHEQYF. The CDR3 coding sequence is TGTGCCAGCAGAGACAGGGATCACGAGCAGTACTTC.

V and J are TRBV5-5 and TRBJ2-1; 8 nucleotides match TRBD2. The CDR3 is 15 amino acids. Germline V gene sequence: CDR1 SGHKS, CDR2 YYEKEE (reference sequence). V gave up 2 bases and J gave up 7 bases; unmatched junction bases: 8. CDR3 region: CASSFLAGGSNEQFF. DNA of the CDR3: TGTGCCAGCAGCTTCCTCGCGGGAGGAAGTAATGAGCAGTTCTTC.

This chain links TRBV10-3 with TRBJ2-1, with D maybe TRBD2 (5 bases). Per germline, CDR1 ENHRY and CDR2 SYGVKD. V lost 6 bases, J lost 4 bases, and 13 bases lay in between. The CDR3 totals 14 residues. The CDR3: CAIRTDRDYNEQFF. The CDR3 bases are TGTGCCATCAGAACAGACCGGGATTACAATGAGCAGTTCTTC.

This sequence joins TRBV11-3 and TRBJ2-7; weak D call: TRBD2 (7 bases). Germline-derived CDR1 and CDR2 are SGHNT and YENEEA. V dropped 5 bases and J dropped 5 bases, with 16 bases sitting between them. CDR3 length equals 14 residues. The CDR3 loop is CASSIPLGGHEQYF. CDR3 sequence (DNA): TGTGCCAGCAGCATACCATTGGGGGGGCACGAGCAGTACTTC.

The table lists this clone with a count of one. This chain joins TRBV15 and TRBJ2-2; D uncertain. From germline, CDR1 is LNHNV and CDR2 YYDKDF (reference sequence). The CDR3 has 13 residues. The V and J ends lost 1 base and 8 bases respectively, with 8 bases between them. The CDR3 bases are TGTGCCACCAGCAGAGCGAACGGTGGGGAGCTGTTTTTT. This translates into CATSRANGGELFF.

V usage is TRBV11-2 and J usage is TRBJ2-5, with TRBD2 as a possible D gene (6 bases). The V gene lost 4 bases and the J gene lost 8 bases, with 11 bases spanning the gap. Germline V gives CDR1 SGHAT, CDR2 FQNNGV. The CDR3 has 12 amino acids. The CDR3 protein is CASSSMGGTQYF. In DNA form, the CDR3 reads TGTGCCAGCAGCTCGATGGGAGGAACCCAGTACTTC. Supplemented by reference TRBV11-2 and TRBJ2-5, the full variable domain reads EAGVAQSPRYKIIEKRQSVAFWCNPISGHATLYWYQQILGQGPKLLIQFQNNGVVDDSQLPKDRFSAERLKGVDSTLKIQPAKLEDSAVYLCASSSMGGTQYFGPGTRLLVL.

The V and J genes are TRBV10-2 and TRBJ2-7; 8 bases are shared with TRBD1. The CDR3 runs to 13 residues. After removal of 7 bases from V and 3 bases from J, the junction contained 5 bases not matched to a gene. Germline lookup yields CDR1 WSHSY and CDR2 SAAADI. The CDR3 DNA is TGCGCCAGCACCGGGACAGGCGACTACGAGCAGTACTTC. Encoded protein: CASTGTGDYEQYF.

This chain connects TRBV15 to TRBJ2-7, with 11 nucleotides matching TRBD1. CDR1 and CDR2 (germline): LNHNV, YYDKDF (reference sequence). The CDR3 extends over 15 amino acids. The ends lost 4 bases at V and 7 bases at J; junction bases unmatched: 9. DNA of the CDR3: TGTGCCACCAGCACGCCGGGACAGGGGGGTGGTGAGCAGTACTTC. Residues: CATSTPGQGGGEQYF.

The V gene is TRBV19, the J gene TRBJ1-4; 9 bases map to TRBD1. The CDR3 extends over 15 amino acids. Germline CDR1 and CDR2: LNHDA and SQIVND (reference sequence). Unmatched junction bases numbered 6, after V lost 3 bases and J lost 7 bases. CDR3 DNA: TGTGCCAGTAGTATGGGGACAGGGCCTCTTGAAAAACTGTTTTTT. Amino acid sequence: CASSMGTGPLEKLFF.

This clone has just one count. The CDR3 coding sequence is TGTGCCAGCTGGGGACAGGGGGCGACCACTGAAGCTTTCTTT. Its translation: CASWGQGATTEAFF. V is TRBV7-9 and J is TRBJ1-1; 12 bases are shared with TRBD1. CDR3 size: 14 residues. Per the germline V gene, CDR1 is SEHNR and CDR2 is FQNEAQ (reference sequence). The trim removed 8 bases at V and 4 bases at J, leaving 5 bases unmatched. The full variable domain, in which reference TRBV7-9 and TRBJ1-1 provide the parts outside the CDR3, is DTGVSQNPRHKITKRGQNVTFRCDPISEHNRLYWYRQTLGQGPEFLTYFQNEAQLEKSRLLSDRFSAERPKGSFSTLEIQRTEQGDSAMYLCASWGQGATTEAFFGQGTRLTVV.

The CDR3 reads CASSLVTSGRVEQFF. The DNA of the CDR3 is TGTGCCAGCAGCTTAGTAACTAGCGGCAGGGTGGAGCAGTTCTTC. This chain uses TRBV11-3 with TRBJ2-1; TRBD2 matches at 8 bases. V shed 1 base, J shed 10 bases, and the junction held 9 bases outside the gene matches. The CDR3 length is 15 residues. Germline V gives CDR1 SGHNT, CDR2 YENEEA.

The chain couples TRBV5-6 to TRBJ2-7; D is possibly TRBD1 (6 bases). Germline loops: CDR1 SGHDT, CDR2 YYEEEE. V dropped 5 bases and J dropped 6 bases, with 24 bases sitting between them. The CDR3 is made up of 16 amino acids. CDR3 loop: CASRQTFTGPAAEQYF. The CDR3 DNA follows: TGTGCCAGCAGACAGACCTTTACAGGGCCCGCGGCCGAGCAGTACTTC.

The gene calls are TRBV15 and TRBJ1-3; possible D gene TRBD1, 5 bases. CDR3 length equals 14 residues. Germline lookup yields CDR1 LNHNV and CDR2 YYDKDF (reference sequence). Trimming took 5 bases from V and 0 from J, leaving 8 bases between them. The CDR3 spells CATSQGFSGNTIYF. In DNA, the CDR3 is TGTGCCACCAGCCAGGGTTTCTCTGGAAACACCATATATTTT.

The rearrangement links TRBV5-1 to TRBJ1-4, with D possibly matching TRBD1 (6 bases). Trimming shortened V by 0 bases and J by 6 bases, and 9 bases separated the two germline ends. The CDR3 loop spans 14 amino acids. CDR1 is SGHRS, CDR2 YFSETQ, per germline. The CDR3: CASSLAGGDEKLFF. The CDR3 nucleotides are TGCGCCAGCAGCTTGGCTGGGGGCGATGAAAAACTGTTTTTT.

The chain carries TRBV7-3 and TRBJ2-5, with TRBD2 as a possible D gene (6 bases). The germline gives CDR1 SGHTA, CDR2 FQGTGA. V lost 3 bases to trimming and J lost 5 bases, with 16 bases between them. The CDR3 totals 15 residues. The CDR3, as DNA: TGTGCCAGCAGCTTGTCCCCGACGGGAGTGGAGACCCAGTACTTC. This sequence encodes CASSLSPTGVETQYF. Combining the CDR3 with reference TRBV7-3 and TRBJ2-5 gives the whole variable domain GAGVSQTPSNKVTEKGKYVELRCDPISGHTALYWYRQSLGQGPEFLIYFQGTGAADDSGLPNDRFFAVRPEGSVSTLKIQRTERGDSAVYLCASSLSPTGVETQYFGPGTRLLVL.

The chain uses TRBV12-1 and TRBJ2-1; the DNA was not used to check the table's D call, TRBD2. TRBV12-1 is termed a pseudogene. This CDR3 comprises 18 residues. CDR3 sequence reads: CASSFADGLAGGRNEQFF. The CDR3 coding sequence is TGTGCCAGCAGCTTTGCCGATGGACTAGCGGGGGGGCGTAATGAGCAGTTCTTC.

This chain links TRBV11-3 with TRBJ2-3; maybe TRBD2 (6 bases). Germline CDR1 and CDR2: SGHNT and YENEEA. The CDR3 runs to 15 residues. The V and J ends lost 5 bases and 4 bases respectively, with 16 bases between them. The CDR3 is CASSPGGGVADTQYF. In DNA form, the CDR3 reads TGTGCCAGCAGCCCCGGCGGAGGGGTCGCAGATACGCAGTATTTT.

About this clone: This sample includes further DNA sequences coding for the same CDR3. The chain recombines TRBV4-3 with TRBJ2-2, with D possibly TRBD2 on 5 matching bases. Germline CDR1 LGHNA, CDR2 YSLEER. The CDR3 contains 14 residues. Trimming removed 0 bases from V and 5 bases from J, with 7 bases in between. This CDR3 is CASSQDRGTGELFF. In DNA form, the CDR3 reads TGCGCCAGCAGCCAAGATAGAGGGACCGGGGAGCTGTTTTTT.

The chain joins TRBV5-1 to TRBJ1-4; D gene ambiguous. This CDR3 is built from 15 residues. Per the germline V gene, CDR1 is SGHRS and CDR2 is YFSETQ. V lost 4 bases to trimming and J lost 5 bases, with 15 bases between them. In DNA, the CDR3 is TGCGCCAGCAGCCCCTCGGGAGCCCTCAATGAAAAACTGTTTTTT. It encodes CASSPSGALNEKLFF.

The chain has TRBV28 and TRBJ1-1; D gene ambiguous. Germline V lookup: CDR1 MDHEN, CDR2 SYDVKM. The CDR3 has 16 residues. The V and J ends lost 7 bases and 4 bases respectively, with 22 bases between them. CDR3 residues: CASTTEQAGTPTEAFF. The CDR3 DNA sequence: TGTGCCAGCACCACTGAGCAGGCAGGAACCCCCACTGAAGCTTTCTTT. Based on the CDR3 plus reference TRBV28 and TRBJ1-1, the full variable domain is DVKVTQSSRYLVKRTGEKVFLECVQDMDHENMFWYRQDPGLGLRLIYFSYDVKMKEKGDIPEGYSVSREKKERFSLILESASTNQTSMYLCASTTEQAGTPTEAFFGQGTRLTVV.

V is TRBV28 and J is TRBJ1-4; TRBD1 matches at 7 bases. CDR1 and CDR2 (germline): MDHEN, SYDVKM. The CDR3 totals 15 residues. V dropped 6 bases and J dropped 5; count of bases not matched to a gene: 9. The CDR3 region has the DNA TGTGCCAGCAGCCTTACCGGGACAGCGAATGAAAAACTGTTTTTT. Translated, it gives CASSLTGTANEKLFF.

The genes are TRBV28 and TRBJ2-5; 12 nucleotides agree with TRBD2. CDR1 and CDR2 from the germline V gene are MDHEN and SYDVKM. J lost 5 bases, V lost 10 bases, and 8 bases had no gene match. CDR3 length: 14 amino acids. DNA of the CDR3: TGTGCCACCCAGACTAGCGGGAGATTTGAGACCCAGTACTTC. Translation: CATQTSGRFETQYF.

The J gene is TRBJ2-1, the V gene TRBV5-1; 8 nucleotides match TRBD2. The trim removed 0 bases at V and 6 bases at J, leaving 5 bases unmatched. CDR1 and CDR2 (germline): SGHRS, YFSETQ. The CDR3 has 15 residues. CDR3 nucleotides: TGCGCCAGCAGCTTGGTCAGTGGGACTAGCAATGAGCAGTTCTTC. It is translated as CASSLVSGTSNEQFF.

In this sample, this clone turned up many times. The gene calls are TRBV5-5 and TRBJ2-2; the match to TRBD1 covers 7 bases. Germline V gene lookup returns CDR1 SGHKS and CDR2 YYEKEE (reference sequence). CDR3 length: 15 amino acids. The trim removed 5 bases at V and 4 bases at J, leaving 8 bases unmatched. CDR3 bases: TGTGCCAGCAGGATCCAAGACAGGGTCACCGGGGAGCTGTTTTTT. Protein product: CASRIQDRVTGELFF.

The chain joins TRBV2 to TRBJ2-5; 9 bases align to TRBD2. The CDR3 length is 15 residues. With V trimmed by 11 bases and J by 4 bases, 14 bases remained unmatched. CDR1 and CDR2 (germline): SNHLY, FYNNEI. CDR3 region: CAYEAPASGVETQYF. CDR3 DNA sequence: TGTGCCTACGAAGCCCCGGCTAGCGGGGTAGAGACCCAGTACTTC.